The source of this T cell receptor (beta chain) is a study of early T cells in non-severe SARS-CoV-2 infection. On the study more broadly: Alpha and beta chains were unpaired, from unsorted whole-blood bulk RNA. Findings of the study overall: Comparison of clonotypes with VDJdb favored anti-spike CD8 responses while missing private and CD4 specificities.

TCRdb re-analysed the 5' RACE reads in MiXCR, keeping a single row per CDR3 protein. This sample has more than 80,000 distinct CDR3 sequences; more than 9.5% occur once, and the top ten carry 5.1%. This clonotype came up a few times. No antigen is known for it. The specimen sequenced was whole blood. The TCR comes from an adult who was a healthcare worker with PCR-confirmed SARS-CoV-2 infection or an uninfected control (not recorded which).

The CDR3 sequence: CASSPPGAEFYNEQFF. The CDR3, as DNA: TGTGCCAGCTCACCACCTGGCGCGGAGTTCTACAATGAGCAGTTCTTC. J is TRBJ2-1 and V is TRBV18; D uncertain. The germline V and J ends were trimmed by 0 bases and 3 bases, with 12 bases remaining between them. CDR3 size: 16 residues. Germline-derived CDR1 and CDR2 are KGHSH and LQKENI.